The rows below give T cell receptor beta chains drawn from one sample of a study of T cells after yellow fever vaccination. TCRdb analysed the 5' RACE reads with MiXCR anew, one entry per CDR3 protein. The data contain 230,000 or so distinct CDR3 sequences, roughly 4% of them seen just once; the ten biggest clones take up around a fifth. Here the sequenced sample was PBMCs, taken 15 days after the yellow fever booster vaccination. These receptors were collected from a man younger than 35 who received the YFV17D yellow fever vaccine. CDR3s include the opening cysteine and the closing phenylalanine or tryptophan. Fields, in order: J gene, clone size, D gene, V gene, CDR3 protein, CDR3 DNA. The D gene is left open where the match is weak. Expanded clones get a size class; other rows say once, few or many, or leave the size out.

>TRBJ2-1|many|NA|TRBV28
CASSSQAGINEQFF
TGTGCCAGCAGTTCTCAGGCAGGGATCAATGAGCAGTTCTTC
>TRBJ2-2|many|NA|TRBV20-1
CSARASGPEAGELFF
TGCAGTGCTAGAGCATCAGGCCCCGAGGCCGGGGAGCTGTTTTTT
>TRBJ2-5|many|NA|TRBV5-1
CASRDEETQYF
TGCGCCAGCAGAGATGAAGAGACCCAGTACTTC
>TRBJ2-4|many|NA|TRBV10-2
CASSKSLIGLAKNIQYF
TGCGCCAGCAGTAAGAGCCTCATAGGACTAGCCAAAAACATTCAGTACTTC
>TRBJ2-6|many|TRBD1|TRBV7-3
CASSFIRDRQSSGANVLTF
TGTGCCAGCAGCTTCATCCGGGACAGGCAATCCTCTGGGGCCAACGTCCTGACTTTC
>TRBJ2-1|many|TRBD2|TRBV28
CASSPSGSSYNEQFF
TGTGCCAGCAGCCCCAGCGGGAGCTCCTACAATGAGCAGTTCTTC
>TRBJ2-3|many|TRBD1|TRBV11-2
CASLDRIGDTQYF
TGTGCCAGCCTGGACAGGATCGGAGATACGCAGTATTTT
>TRBJ2-1|many|TRBD2|TRBV5-1
CASSLAGLAGAYNEQFF
TGCGCCAGCAGCTTGGCCGGTTTAGCGGGAGCGTACAATGAGCAGTTCTTC
>TRBJ1-4|many|NA|TRBV15
CATSRDGSTRRGEKLFF
TGTGCCACCAGCAGAGATGGTTCGACCAGGAGGGGAGAAAAACTGTTTTTT
>TRBJ1-5|many|NA|TRBV20-1
CSARDSTRGNQPQHF
TGCAGTGCTAGAGATAGTACCAGGGGCAATCAGCCCCAGCATTTT
>TRBJ2-4|many|NA|TRBV7-2
CASSPNLPKVQYF
TGTGCCAGCAGCCCGAATCTACCAAAGGTTCAGTACTTC
>TRBJ1-6|few|NA|TRBV6-5
CASGLDSGYNSPLHF
TGTGCCAGCGGTTTAGACTCGGGCTATAATTCACCCCTCCACTTT
>TRBJ2-5|many|TRBD2|TRBV5-8
CASSSGLAGAPKETQYF
TGTGCCAGCAGCTCGGGACTAGCGGGGGCTCCTAAAGAGACCCAGTACTTC
>TRBJ1-2|many|TRBD1|TRBV5-6
CASSWDSSKGRYTF
TGTGCCAGCAGCTGGGACAGCTCGAAGGGACGCTACACCTTC
>TRBJ2-1|few|TRBD1|TRBV7-9
CASSPAQGQGYNEQFF
TGTGCCAGCAGCCCGGCACAGGGACAGGGATACAATGAGCAGTTCTTC
>TRBJ2-3|many|TRBD2|TRBV27
CASSLWTSGGTDTQYF
TGTGCCAGCAGTTTGTGGACTAGCGGGGGAACAGATACGCAGTATTTT
>TRBJ2-7|many|TRBD1|TRBV29-1
CSVEGGWGQGPYEQYF
TGCAGCGTTGAAGGGGGATGGGGACAGGGACCCTACGAGCAGTACTTC
>TRBJ1-5|many|NA|TRBV19
CASSMDSNQPQHF
TGTGCCAGTAGTATGGATAGCAATCAGCCCCAGCATTTT
>TRBJ2-7|NA|NA|TRBV5-5
CASSLASSAGYEQYF
TGTGCCAGCAGCTTGGCTTCGTCTGCTGGCTACGAGCAGTACTTC
>TRBJ2-1|many|TRBD2|TRBV5-1
CASSQLAGGALNEQFF
TGCGCCAGCAGTCAATTGGCGGGGGGGGCCCTTAATGAGCAGTTCTTC
>TRBJ2-2|many|TRBD2|TRBV7-2
CASSSGLPGELFF
TGTGCCAGCAGCTCGGGACTACCCGGGGAGCTGTTTTTT
>TRBJ2-2|many|TRBD1|TRBV5-1
CASRQDGQGTGELFF
TGCGCCAGCCGCCAAGACGGACAGGGCACCGGGGAGCTGTTTTTT
>TRBJ2-3|NA|NA|TRBV4-3
CASSQAMAMADTQYF
TGCGCCAGCAGCCAAGCGATGGCAATGGCAGATACGCAGTATTTT
>TRBJ1-5|many|TRBD1|TRBV5-1
CASSLDGTVNQPQHF
TGCGCCAGCAGCTTGGATGGGACAGTAAACCAGCCCCAGCATTTT
>TRBJ1-6|many|NA|TRBV9
CASSGRQGSYNSPLHF
TGTGCCAGCTCTGGCCGGCAGGGTTCCTATAATTCACCCCTCCACTTT
>TRBJ2-5|many|TRBD2|TRBV28
CASSPQKRGGLVLETQYF
TGTGCCAGCAGTCCCCAAAAGCGGGGGGGGCTAGTGCTAGAGACCCAGTACTTC
>TRBJ2-1|NA|TRBD2|TRBV9
CASSGGLAEYNEQFF
TGTGCCAGCAGCGGGGGACTAGCGGAATACAATGAGCAGTTCTTC
>TRBJ1-5|many|NA|TRBV6-1
CASIALWEGLENQPQHF
TGTGCCAGCATCGCTCTCTGGGAGGGGCTGGAAAATCAGCCCCAGCATTTT
>TRBJ2-5|many|NA|TRBV20-1
CSASRDRQETQYF
TGCAGTGCTAGTCGGGACCGCCAAGAGACCCAGTACTTC
>TRBJ2-6|many|NA|TRBV4-3
CASSQERVGANVLTF
TGCGCCAGCAGCCAAGAGCGAGTAGGGGCCAACGTCCTGACTTTC
>TRBJ2-3|many|TRBD2|TRBV5-1
CASSRSGTSGGRTDTQYF
TGCGCCAGCAGCCGTTCCGGGACTAGCGGGGGACGCACAGATACGCAGTATTTT
>TRBJ2-1|many|TRBD2|TRBV5-1
CASSRLAGGYYNEQFF
TGCGCCAGCAGCCGGCTAGCGGGGGGTTACTACAATGAGCAGTTCTTC
>TRBJ2-3|few|NA|TRBV5-6
CASSREDTQYF
TGTGCCAGCAGCAGGGAAGATACGCAGTATTTT
>TRBJ2-1|NA|TRBD1|TRBV28
CASSKYGQGPFNEQFF
TGTGCCAGCAGTAAATACGGACAGGGCCCCTTCAATGAGCAGTTCTTC
>TRBJ1-5|many|NA|TRBV6-2/TRBV6-3
CASHGQDGVRNQPQHF
TGTGCCAGCCATGGGCAGGACGGTGTAAGAAATCAGCCCCAGCATTTT
>TRBJ2-3|many|NA|TRBV11-2
CASSFGTERRDTQYF
TGTGCCAGCAGCTTCGGGACGGAAAGGAGAGATACGCAGTATTTT
>TRBJ1-4|many|NA|TRBV7-2
CASSSRWGGEKLFF
TGTGCCAGCAGCTCCAGGTGGGGAGGGGAAAAACTGTTTTTT
>TRBJ2-7|many|NA|TRBV18
CASSPGTVGYEQYF
TGTGCCAGCTCGCCCGGGACCGTCGGGTACGAGCAGTACTTC
>TRBJ1-2|many|TRBD1|TRBV7-2
CASSPEGRGYTF
TGTGCCAGCAGCCCCGAGGGCAGGGGGTACACCTTC
>TRBJ2-4|many|TRBD2|TRBV7-2
CASSLTSGGSFSDIQYF
TGTGCCAGCAGCTTAACTAGCGGGGGGTCCTTCTCGGACATTCAGTACTTC
>TRBJ1-1|many|NA|TRBV24-1
CATSDASGPGEEAFF
TGTGCCACCAGTGATGCCTCAGGGCCGGGCGAGGAAGCTTTCTTT
>TRBJ2-1|many|NA|TRBV10-2
CASSGGTNEQFF
TGCGCCAGCAGTGGGGGTACGAATGAGCAGTTCTTC
>TRBJ1-3|many|NA|TRBV2
CASKLTGNTIYF
TGTGCCAGCAAGCTAACGGGAAACACCATATATTTT
>TRBJ2-5|many|TRBD2|TRBV11-2
CASSSPGSSGGAQETQYF
TGTGCCAGCAGCTCACCCGGTAGTAGCGGGGGGGCCCAAGAGACCCAGTACTTC
>TRBJ1-1|many|NA|TRBV5-1
CASSPQGLGTEAFF
TGCGCCAGCAGCCCACAGGGTTTGGGCACTGAAGCTTTCTTT